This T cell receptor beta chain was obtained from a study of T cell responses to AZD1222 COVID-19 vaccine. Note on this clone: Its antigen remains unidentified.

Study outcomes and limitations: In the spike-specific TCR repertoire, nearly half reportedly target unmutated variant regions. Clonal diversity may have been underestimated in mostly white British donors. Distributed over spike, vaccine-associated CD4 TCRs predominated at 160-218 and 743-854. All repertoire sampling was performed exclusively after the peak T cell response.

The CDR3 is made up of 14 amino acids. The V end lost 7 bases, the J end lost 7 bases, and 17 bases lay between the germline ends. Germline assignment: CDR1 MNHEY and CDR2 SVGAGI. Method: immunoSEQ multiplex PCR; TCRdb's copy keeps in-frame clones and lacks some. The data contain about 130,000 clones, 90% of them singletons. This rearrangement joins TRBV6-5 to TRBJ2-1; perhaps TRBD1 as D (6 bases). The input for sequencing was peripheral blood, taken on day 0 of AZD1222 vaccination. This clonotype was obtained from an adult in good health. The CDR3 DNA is TGTGCCAGCAATCCGGGACACCCTCAGAATGAGCAGTTCTTC. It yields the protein CASNPGHPQNEQFF.